This T cell receptor (beta chain) comes out of a study of monozygotic twins with inflammatory bowel disease (dated by TCRdb to about 2019). As for the study more broadly: The complete study included 28 monozygotic twin pairs: 19 IBD-discordant Danish pairs and nine German pairs, of which four were IBD-concordant and five were IBD-discordant. Disease-associated traits were sought mainly through comparisons between IBD patients and their genetically identical healthy co-twins within discordant pairs. Each individual had, on average, about 151 000 unique TCRalpha sequences and 181 000 unique TCRbeta sequences available for analysis.

A remark on this clonotype: Its antigen has not been determined.

A roughly 2.7 ml peripheral blood sample was drawn into PAXgene tubes per donor and stored at -80°C. Without any T cell sorting, total RNA was extracted from whole blood using the PAXgene blood miRNA kit on an automated QIAcube. Peripheral blood from monozygotic twin pairs concordant or discordant for inflammatory bowel disease was subjected to deep TCRalpha and TCRbeta repertoire profiling with unique molecular barcoding. Smoking habits were recorded for all twin pairs, and each individual was classified as a current, former or never smoker. Spanning cysteine to phenylalanine, the CDR3 consists of 15 amino acids. This entry has no DNA. The library came from 5' RACE. Each TCR library was prepared from about 3.5 ug of total RNA. For each sample, cDNA synthesis was carried out in eight separate reactions using SMARTScribe reverse transcriptase. During cDNA synthesis, unique molecular identifiers containing a 6-nucleotide sample barcode were introduced by template switching. Amplification of TCRalpha and TCRbeta cDNA involved two nested PCRs of approximately 16 and 9 cycles, and each PCR was followed by bead purification. Before amplification, the cDNA was both treated with uracil DNA-glycosylase and purified with the QIAquick PCR purification kit. The second PCR added Illumina TruSeq-compatible adapters along with sample-specific barcodes. TapeStation and Qubit were used to check library quality and concentration, and 4.5 to 6.5 ng of each library was pooled. Pooled libraries were sequenced on an Illumina HiSeq2500 single-index Rapid Run with 2 x 100 bp reads and custom sequencing primers. The published analysis was carried out like this. MiGEC version 1.2.6 was used for UMI-based consensus assembly to correct PCR and sequencing errors. MiXCR version 2.1.1 was used for V(D)J alignment, clonotype assembly and CDR3 extraction. To normalise gene usage, clonotype sharing and MAIT/NKT TCR abundance, the analysis used the top 1000, 10 000 and 20 000 clonotypes per sample. Diversity was computed as the inverse Simpson index with the vegan R package after downsampling to 27 000 UMIs. Statistical testing used paired Mann-Whitney U tests on the discordant twin pairs and applied Benjamini-Hochberg correction for multiple testing. The reads, reprocessed by TCRdb, yield one row per CDR3 protein sequence and no DNA. The V and J calls were determined by TCRdb, not by the authors. This sample's clone table shows some 450,000 distinct CDR3 sequences. The ten largest account for 2% to 2.5% of the sample.

Points the paper makes about the study in general: The results gave no support for a single strong signal or clonotype linked to IBD. Because patients were on differing immunosuppressive treatments, the repertoires may have picked up extra background noise and inter-individual variability. Distinction between different T cell subtypes could not be achieved in the analysis. Measured by the inverse Simpson index, TCRbeta repertoire diversity was lower in IBD patients than in their healthy co-twins. IBD patients shared fewer clonotypes with other individuals than healthy twins did, most markedly in patients showing signs of disease activity. Repertoire similarity did not differ between concordant and discordant twins, which could be due to limited statistical power.

This TCR derives from a human donor with ulcerative colitis or Crohn's disease, or a healthy co-twin of an affected twin (not recorded which). The rearrangement joined TRBV12-3 or TRBV12-4 to TRBJ2-5; TCRdb calls TRBD2, which cannot be checked without DNA. Sequences were obtained from blood. Here the CDR3 is given as CASSPERGGPETQYF.